This T cell receptor beta chain is from a study of early T cells in non-severe SARS-CoV-2 infection. Broader study findings: Matching against VDJdb likely underestimated virus-specific expansions, favoring anti-spike CD8.

This clonotype showed up many times. Its target is not known. Molecules of cDNA were individually given unique molecular identifiers that were attached to them. One entry per CDR3 protein, called by TCRdb with MiXCR from the 5' RACE reads. The sample contains 70,000 to 95,000 distinct CDR3 sequences, roughly 14% of which appear only once. Germline V gives CDR1 SGHTS, CDR2 YDEGEE. The CDR3 sequence is 14 residues long. V lost 3 bases to trimming and J lost 9 bases; unmatched junction nucleotides: 9. The clonotype originates from an adult who was a healthcare worker with PCR-confirmed SARS-CoV-2 infection or an uninfected control (not recorded which). Sequenced: whole blood. The J gene is TRBJ2-7, the V gene TRBV5-8, with 10 nucleotides matching TRBD1. The CDR3 sequence: CASSYRDRGNLQYV. The CDR3 DNA reads as TGTGCCAGCAGCTACCGGGACAGGGGAAATCTGCAGTACGTC.